This entry lists 17 T cell receptor beta chains sequenced from one sample in a study of blood T cell repertoires in COVID-19. Assay used: immunoSEQ multiplex PCR; TCRdb lists only in-frame clones, some missing. The sample has 300,000 to 350,000 clones, around 89% seen once; the top ten hold approximately 4.5%. The sequenced sample was PBMCs or T cells enriched from blood (not recorded which). The receptors derive from a woman younger than 35 with acute COVID-19.

In its sample, this clone was seen once. The chain is built from TRBV19 and TRBJ2-7; possible D gene TRBD2, 6 bases. Trimming took 4 bases from V and 0 from J, leaving 10 bases between them. This CDR3 spans 14 amino acids. CDR1 and CDR2 from the germline V gene are LNHDA and SQIVND (reference sequence). CDR3 loop: CASSKATSSYEQYF. Here the CDR3 DNA reads TGTGCCAGTAGTAAAGCGACTAGCTCCTACGAGCAGTACTTC.

This clone was seen just once. CDR3 sequence: CASSLHSMNTEAFF. The CDR3 nucleotides read TGTGCCAGCAGTTTACACAGCATGAACACTGAAGCTTTCTTT. The chain carries TRBV27 and TRBJ1-1, with D uncertain. CDR1 MNHEY and CDR2 SMNVEV come from the germline V gene (reference sequence). V was clipped by 2 bases and J by 0 bases, with 7 bases between them. The CDR3 length is 14 residues.

V is TRBV6-4 and J is TRBJ2-1, with 9 bases matching TRBD2. The trim removed 7 bases at V and 5 bases at J, leaving 18 bases unmatched. This CDR3 spans 18 amino acids. Germline values: CDR1 MRHNA, CDR2 SNTAGT. CDR3: CASKGEREAPILHNEQFF. The CDR3, as DNA: TGTGCCAGCAAGGGGGAGCGGGAGGCCCCAATCCTTCACAATGAGCAGTTCTTC.

The chain is built from TRBV24-1 and TRBJ2-2; 10 positions match TRBD1. There are 15 residues in the CDR3. Unmatched junction bases numbered 2, after V lost 5 bases and J lost 3 bases. CDR1 is KGHDR, CDR2 SFDVKD, per germline. The CDR3 DNA is TGTGCCACCAGTGTTGGGACAGGGGACACCGGGGAGCTGTTTTTT. Protein product: CATSVGTGDTGELFF.

J is TRBJ1-2 and V is TRBV7-8; TRBD1 is a possible D gene (5 bases). V was cut by 1 base and J by 2 bases, with 17 bases left in between. The CDR3 is 17 amino acids. CDR1 and CDR2 (germline): SGHVS, FQNEAQ. The CDR3 sequence is CASSLEAIGQGNYGYTF. The CDR3 DNA follows: TGTGCCAGCAGCTTAGAGGCGATTGGGCAGGGAAACTATGGCTACACCTTC.

The V gene is TRBV28, the J gene TRBJ2-5; 7 nucleotides align to TRBD2. The CDR3 contains 13 residues. In germline, CDR1 is MDHEN, CDR2 SYDVKM. With 8 bases clipped from V and 4 bases from J, the junction kept 7 bases outside the gene matches. The chain's CDR3 is CASGRGGRETQYF. The DNA of the CDR3 is TGTGCCAGCGGCCGGGGAGGGCGAGAGACCCAGTACTTC.

The J gene is TRBJ2-1, the V gene TRBV11-2; D ambiguous. The CDR3 runs to 13 residues. Looked up from germline, CDR1 is SGHAT and CDR2 is FQNNGV. V was pared by 0 bases and J by 6 bases, with 6 bases between. CDR3 in DNA: TGTGCCAGCAGCTTAGACCTTAGCAATGAGCAGTTCTTC. It encodes CASSLDLSNEQFF.

V is TRBV9 and J is TRBJ2-2; D remains unclear. CDR3 length equals 15 residues. The germline gives CDR1 SGDLS, CDR2 YYNGEE. Trimming cost V 0 bases and J 4 bases, with 10 bases left between them. The CDR3: CASSVDSFSTGELFF. DNA of the CDR3: TGTGCCAGCAGCGTAGACAGCTTTAGCACCGGGGAGCTGTTTTTT. Full variable domain (remainder filled in from reference TRBV9 and TRBJ2-2): DSGVTQTPKHLITATGQRVTLRCSPRSGDLSVYWYQQSLDQGLQFLIQYYNGEERAKGNILERFSAQQFPDLHSELNLSSLELGDSALYFCASSVDSFSTGELFFGEGSRLTVL.

The J gene is TRBJ2-5, the V gene TRBV28; 13 bases are shared with TRBD2. The length of the CDR3 is 15 residues. V trimming: 2 bases; J trimming: 4 bases; junction bases outside the gene matches: 1. In germline, CDR1 is MDHEN, CDR2 SYDVKM. CDR3 in DNA: TGTGCCAGCAGTTTAGGACTAGCGGGAGTAGAGACCCAGTACTTC. Its protein product is CASSLGLAGVETQYF.

The chain combines TRBV19 with TRBJ2-3, with a weak D call TRBD1 (5 bases). Germline CDR1 LNHDA, CDR2 SQIVND (reference sequence). Trimming shortened V by 5 bases and J by 3 bases, and 12 bases separated the two germline ends. The CDR3 has 14 residues. CDR3 amino acids: CASSSLAGTDTQYF. The CDR3 DNA is TGTGCCAGTAGTTCTTTGGCAGGGACAGATACGCAGTATTTT.

The rearrangement links TRBV19 to TRBJ2-3, with no clear D. The V gene's germline CDR1 is LNHDA and CDR2 SQIVND (reference sequence). Trimming removed 3 bases from V and 1 base from J, with 5 bases in between. This CDR3 is built from 13 residues. CDR3: CASSIAGTDTQYF. The CDR3 coding sequence is TGTGCCAGTAGTATTGCAGGCACAGATACGCAGTATTTT.

The CDR3 here is CSVEAGSQETQYF. CDR3 DNA sequence: TGCAGCGTTGAAGCGGGGAGCCAAGAGACCCAGTACTTC. This chain connects TRBV29-1 to TRBJ2-5; a possible D gene is TRBD2 (5 bases). Germline V lookup: CDR1 SQVTM, CDR2 ANQGSEA. V lost 1 base and J lost 1, with 7 bases in between. The CDR3 loop spans 13 amino acids.

This rearrangement joins TRBV11-1 to TRBJ2-1; TRBD2 agrees at 10 bases. CDR1 SGHAT and CDR2 FQDESV come from the germline V gene (reference sequence). V dropped 1 base and J dropped 6; count of bases not matched to a gene: 3. CDR3 size: 15 residues. CDR3 nucleotides: TGTGCCAGCAGCTTAGTTTCTAGCGGGGGCAATGAGCAGTTCTTC. It codes for CASSLVSSGGNEQFF.

CDR3 bases: TGTGCCACTAGCTCCCACCCGGGCGGTGGCACAGATACGCAGTATTTT. It translates to CATSSHPGGGTDTQYF. The chain is built from TRBV7-6 and TRBJ2-3, with D perhaps matching TRBD2 (5 bases). The CDR3 loop spans 16 amino acids. CDR1 is SGHVS and CDR2 is FNYEAQ in the germline V gene. Trimming removed 10 bases at V and 1 base at J, with 21 bases between.

V is TRBV12-3 or TRBV12-4 and J is TRBJ1-2; D unclear. CDR3 length: 13 amino acids. Trimming removed 5 bases at V and 4 bases at J, with 11 bases between. CDR3 in DNA: TGTGCCAGCAGTCCCGGAGAGTCCTATGGCTACACCTTC. Protein sequence: CASSPGESYGYTF.

V gene TRBV27 combines with J gene TRBJ1-1; D unresolved. This CDR3 is 13 amino acids long. The germline V gene encodes CDR1 MNHEY and CDR2 SMNVEV (reference sequence). V lost 10 bases and J 0 bases, leaving 12 bases between the germline ends. Here the CDR3 DNA reads TGTGCCACCCGTCAAGCTATGAACACTGAAGCTTTCTTT. Residues: CATRQAMNTEAFF.

V usage is TRBV28 and J usage is TRBJ1-2; D is perhaps TRBD1 (6 bases). CDR1 and CDR2 (germline): MDHEN, SYDVKM. V was pared by 6 bases and J by 6 bases, with 8 bases between. The length of the CDR3 is 11 residues. CDR3 sequence (DNA): TGTGCCAGCAGCCACAGGGATGGCTACACCTTC. It specifies CASSHRDGYTF.